This T cell receptor beta chain originates from a study of T-cell memory formation after mild COVID-19. Study details: Largely, the TCR clusters proved donor specific.

A 5'RACE reaction primed in the constant segment made cDNA libraries of TCR alpha and TCR beta, and these carried sample barcodes and UMIs. MiXCR, applied by TCRdb to the 5' RACE reads, yields one record per CDR3 protein. The data contain about 450,000 distinct CDR3 sequences, 20% to 30% of them singletons. The CDR3 has 14 amino acids. The junction had 7 bases not matched to a gene; V was cut back by 6 bases and J by 3 bases. Germline assignment: CDR1 MNHEY and CDR2 SVGEGT. Findings of the study overall: CD4+ bias marked clones expanding day 15 to 37, unlike balanced contracting clones.

This clonotype showed up just a few times. Its antigen is unidentified. The gene calls are TRBV6-2 or TRBV6-3 and TRBJ1-2, with TRBD1 matching 7 bases. Sequencing input: PBMCs or a T cell subset sorted from them (not recorded which). This clonotype originated in an adult woman who had mild COVID-19 (a few samples of this study predate the infection). Cell type and time point are not known. DNA of the CDR3: TGTGCCAGCAGGCAATCCGGGACAGACTATGGCTACACCTTC. Translation: CASRQSGTDYGYTF.